The T cell receptor (beta chain) under discussion was sequenced for a study of blood T cells in healthy people across ages. About the study: Capture by template switching was about one barcoded beta molecule per two T cells.

Study-level results: While age rose, TCR beta diversity per million T cells dropped in a roughly linear way. The study regarded diversity estimates from one million T cells as underestimates.

V was pared by 5 bases and J by 7 bases, with 14 bases between. The CDR3 covers 13 residues. Germline CDR1 MDHEN, CDR2 SYDVKM. Samples each yielded at least 6 micrograms of total RNA. Combining a sample-barcoded 5' primer with a J-beta primer mix, a second PCR ran for roughly 7 to 11 cycles. TCRdb used MiXCR to reprocess the 5' RACE reads, holding one entry per CDR3 protein. The sample lists about 730,000 distinct CDR3 sequences, about 40% seen once, with 20% in the top ten. As concerns this clonotype: Its antigen is unidentified.

The sample was blood. This receptor was identified in a woman aged 55-69 years in good health. The chain couples TRBV28 to TRBJ1-2, with a possible D match to TRBD1 (6 bases). The CDR3 DNA reads TGTGCCAGCAGTAGCGGGACACGGGGTGGCTACACCTTC. As protein: CASSSGTRGGYTF.